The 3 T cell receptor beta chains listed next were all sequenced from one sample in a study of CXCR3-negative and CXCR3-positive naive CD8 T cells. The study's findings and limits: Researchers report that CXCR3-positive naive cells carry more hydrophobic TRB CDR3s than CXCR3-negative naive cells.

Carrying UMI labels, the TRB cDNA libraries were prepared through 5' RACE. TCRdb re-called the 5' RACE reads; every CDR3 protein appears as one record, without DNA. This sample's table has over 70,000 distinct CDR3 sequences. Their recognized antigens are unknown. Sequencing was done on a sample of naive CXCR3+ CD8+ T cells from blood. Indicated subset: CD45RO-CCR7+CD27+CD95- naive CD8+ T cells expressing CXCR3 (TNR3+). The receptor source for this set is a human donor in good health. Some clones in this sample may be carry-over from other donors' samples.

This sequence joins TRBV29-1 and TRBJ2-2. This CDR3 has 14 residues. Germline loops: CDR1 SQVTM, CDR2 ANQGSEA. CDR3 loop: CSVVANGYTGELFF.

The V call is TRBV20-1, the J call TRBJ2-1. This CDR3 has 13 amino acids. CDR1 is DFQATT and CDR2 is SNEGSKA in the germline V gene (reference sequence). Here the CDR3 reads CSVMVIEKNEQFF.

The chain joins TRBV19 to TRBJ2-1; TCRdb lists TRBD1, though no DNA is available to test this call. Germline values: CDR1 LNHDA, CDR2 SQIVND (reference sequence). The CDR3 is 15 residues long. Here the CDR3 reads CASSISDNSYNEQFF.